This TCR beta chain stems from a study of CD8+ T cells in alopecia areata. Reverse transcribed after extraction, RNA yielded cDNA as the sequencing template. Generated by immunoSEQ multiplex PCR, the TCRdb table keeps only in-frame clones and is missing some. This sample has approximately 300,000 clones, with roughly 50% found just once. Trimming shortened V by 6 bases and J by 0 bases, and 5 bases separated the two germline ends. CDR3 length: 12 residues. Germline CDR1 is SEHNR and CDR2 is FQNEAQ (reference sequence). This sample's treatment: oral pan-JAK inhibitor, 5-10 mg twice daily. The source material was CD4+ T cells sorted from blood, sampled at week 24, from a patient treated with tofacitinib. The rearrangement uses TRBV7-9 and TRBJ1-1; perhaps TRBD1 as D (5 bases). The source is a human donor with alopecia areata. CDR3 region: CASRGVNTEAFF. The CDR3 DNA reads TGTGCCAGCAGGGGGGTGAACACTGAAGCTTTCTTT.